Shown below are 4 T cell receptor beta chains from a single sample sequenced in a study of cytomegalovirus exposure and HLA in healthy donors. The PCR contained 60 Vbeta and 13 Jbeta primers. Clones were read by immunoSEQ multiplex PCR, and TCRdb kept only the in-frame ones, dropping some. The sample lists 150,000 to 200,000 clones; more than 75% were seen once. What was sequenced was PBMCs. All receptors come from a woman aged 30 to 39 in good health and CMV-seropositive.

This chain uses TRBV4-2 with TRBJ2-1; 10 bases are shared with TRBD2. The CDR3 runs 15 residues. Trimming at V came to 7 bases and at J to 4 bases, leaving 7 bases not matched to a gene. CDR1 and CDR2 (germline): LGHNA, YNFKEQ. The CDR3 loop is CASTRTSGLYNEQFF. The CDR3 DNA is TGTGCCAGCACCCGGACTAGCGGCTTATACAATGAGCAGTTCTTC.

The genes are TRBV2 and TRBJ1-2, with 8 positions matching TRBD1. The J segment lost 3 bases and the V segment lost 8 bases, leaving 11 bases of the junction unmatched. CDR1 is SNHLY and CDR2 is FYNNEI in the germline V gene. The CDR3 is made up of 15 amino acids. Written as DNA, the CDR3 is TGTGCCAGCTTCTCACCGACAGGGGTGGACTATGGCTACACCTTC. This translates into CASFSPTGVDYGYTF.

Details on this clone: Other nucleotide sequences in the sample specify the same CDR3. In nucleotides, the CDR3 is TGTGCCAGCAGCTTAGGCCGACAAGGAGGCTCCAGCGCAACTAATGAAAAACTGTTTTTT. Protein product: CASSLGRQGGSSATNEKLFF. The V gene is TRBV7-8, the J gene TRBJ1-4, with D uncertain. Trimming left V 1 base short and J 0 bases short, with 21 bases between. CDR3 length equals 20 residues. Germline CDR1 SGHVS, CDR2 FQNEAQ.

This clone was detected a few times. The chain combines TRBV9 with TRBJ2-5, with 9 bases identical to TRBD2. Germline assignment: CDR1 SGDLS and CDR2 YYNGEE. The CDR3 spans 16 residues. V was clipped by 0 bases and J by 2 bases; unmatched bases: 5. The CDR3 sequence is CASSVATRGGQETQYF. CDR3 nucleotide sequence: TGTGCCAGCAGCGTAGCTACGCGGGGGGGTCAAGAGACCCAGTACTTC.